Below are 17 T cell receptor beta chains sequenced from a single sample in a study of cytomegalovirus exposure and HLA in healthy donors. PCR involved 60 Vbeta and 13 Jbeta primers. Using immunoSEQ multiplex PCR, the repertoire was profiled, and TCRdb retains in-frame clones only, with some absent. Among around 130,000 clones listed, 76% were seen once. The specimen sequenced was PBMCs. These TCRs come from a man aged 40-55 years in good health and CMV-seronegative.

The chain is built from TRBV7-9 and TRBJ2-7, with D maybe TRBD1 (6 bases). Germline CDR1 and CDR2: SEHNR and FQNEAQ (reference sequence). V lost 6 bases and J 1 base, leaving 13 bases between the germline ends. The CDR3 spans 14 residues. In DNA form, the CDR3 reads TGTGCCAGCAGACAGGGAGAAGGATCCTACGAGCAGTACTTC. Protein product: CASRQGEGSYEQYF.

This sequence joins TRBV29-1 and TRBJ1-2; 8 nucleotides line up with TRBD1. V dropped 3 bases and J dropped 5; count of bases not matched to a gene: 2. CDR1 and CDR2 from the germline V gene are SQVTM and ANQGSEA. The CDR3 is 12 amino acids. The CDR3 DNA is TGCAGCGTTGAGGACAGGGAATATGGCTACACCTTC. The encoded protein is CSVEDREYGYTF.

The J gene is TRBJ2-7, the V gene TRBV6-5, with D possibly matching TRBD1 (6 bases). The CDR3 is 14 amino acids. The germline V gene encodes CDR1 MNHEY and CDR2 SVGAGI. V was clipped by 0 bases and J by 2 bases, with 8 bases between them. The CDR3 region has the DNA TGTGCCAGCAGTTACTCGCAGGGGACCTACGAGCAGTACTTC. This codes for CASSYSQGTYEQYF.

This chain connects TRBV27 to TRBJ1-6, with D hard to call. Trimming stripped 4 bases from V and 4 bases from J, with 8 bases between. Germline V gives CDR1 MNHEY, CDR2 SMNVEV (reference sequence). The CDR3 consists of 14 residues. The CDR3 DNA reads TGTGCCAGCAGTTACGGGTTTTATAATTCACCCCTCCACTTT. Amino acids: CASSYGFYNSPLHF.

Comment on this clone: The junction differs from germline at one of its ends, possibly a read error. The genes are TRBV5-4 and TRBJ2-4, with TRBD1 identical over 9 bases. The CDR3 spans 15 residues. The germline CDR1 and CDR2 sequences are SGHNT and YYREEE (reference sequence). CDR3 loop: CASSPGQGTKNSQYF. As DNA, the CDR3 is TGTGCCAGCAGCCCGGGACAGGGAACCAAAAACAGTCAGTACTTC.

The V call is TRBV5-1, the J call TRBJ2-7; the D gene is possibly TRBD1 (6 bases). The CDR3 covers 13 residues. The V end was cut by 5 bases, the J end by 1 base, with 10 bases between. CDR1 and CDR2 (germline): SGHRS, YFSETQ. This CDR3 reads CASSQGMSYEQYF. Here the CDR3 DNA reads TGCGCCAGCAGTCAGGGGATGTCCTACGAGCAGTACTTC.

The chain couples TRBV7-2 to TRBJ2-5, with TRBD2 matching 9 bases. The germline V gene has CDR1 SGHTA and CDR2 FQGNSA. The CDR3 has 16 amino acids. V trimming: 5 bases; J trimming: 5 bases; junction bases outside the gene matches: 12. As DNA, the CDR3 is TGTGCCAGCAGCCCGATCACCGGGACTAGCAGCGAGACCCAGTACTTC. It codes for CASSPITGTSSETQYF.

This chain joins TRBV5-1 and TRBJ1-4; 8 positions agree with TRBD1. From germline, CDR1 is SGHRS and CDR2 YFSETQ. The ends lost 6 bases at V and 0 bases at J; junction bases unmatched: 4. This CDR3 contains 15 residues. CDR3 in DNA: TGCGCCAGCACCGAGACAGGGGCAACTAATGAAAAACTGTTTTTT. Translating gives CASTETGATNEKLFF. The full variable domain, with the rest looked up from reference TRBV5-1 and TRBJ1-4, is KAGVTQTPRYLIKTRGQQVTLSCSPISGHRSVSWYQQTPGQGLQFLFEYFSETQRNKGNFPGRFSGRQFSNSRSEMNVSTLELGDSALYLCASTETGATNEKLFFGSGTQLSVL.

CDR3: CASSGTSGGRQLPDTQYF. The CDR3 DNA follows: TGCGCCAGCAGCGGGACTAGCGGGGGCCGACAGTTACCGGATACGCAGTATTTT. This sequence joins TRBV5-1 and TRBJ2-3, with 14 bases matching TRBD2. The CDR3 runs 18 residues. In germline, CDR1 is SGHRS, CDR2 YFSETQ. V shed 4 bases, J shed 6 bases, and the junction held 13 bases outside the gene matches.

This clone was seen only a few times. This rearrangement joins TRBV7-9 to TRBJ2-2; no firm D call. The CDR3 runs to 14 residues. Germline lookup yields CDR1 SEHNR and CDR2 FQNEAQ (reference sequence). V shed 0 bases and J shed 6 bases, with 8 bases lying between them. The CDR3 sequence: CASSLASAPGELFF. The CDR3, as DNA: TGTGCCAGCAGCTTAGCCAGCGCACCCGGGGAGCTGTTTTTT.

The J gene is TRBJ2-3, the V gene TRBV19; TRBD2 might be the D (7 bases). Germline assignment: CDR1 LNHDA and CDR2 SQIVND (reference sequence). V shed 3 bases and J shed 5 bases, with 12 bases lying between them. The CDR3 has 14 amino acids. Here the CDR3 DNA reads TGTGCCAGTAGTATTGGGGGGGGCTTAGATACGCAGTATTTT. The encoded protein is CASSIGGGLDTQYF.

The genes are TRBV14 and TRBJ1-1; D gene unclear. With 4 bases removed from V and 0 bases from J, the gap between germline ends came to 6 bases. The CDR3 runs to 13 residues. The germline V gene has CDR1 SGHDN and CDR2 FVKESK. CDR3 protein: CASSPRVNTEAFF. The CDR3 DNA follows: TGTGCCAGCAGCCCCCGGGTGAACACTGAAGCTTTCTTT.

This clone was observed a handful of times. The V call is TRBV4-2, the J call TRBJ2-3; TRBD2 aligns across 9 bases. Looked up from germline, CDR1 is LGHNA and CDR2 is YNFKEQ. V lost 5 bases, J lost 13 bases, and 13 bases stayed unmatched. The CDR3 runs to 14 residues. The CDR3 bases are TGTGCCAGCAGCTTGGAGCCCCGTGCGGGGGGGAAGTATTTT. It translates to CASSLEPRAGGKYF.

V gene TRBV5-4 combines with J gene TRBJ1-5; TRBD1 agrees at 7 bases. J lost 7 bases, V lost 3 bases, and 7 bases had no gene match. The CDR3 sequence is 14 residues long. From germline, CDR1 is SGHNT and CDR2 YYREEE (reference sequence). The CDR3 DNA sequence: TGTGCCAGCAGCTCAGACAGGGCCGGCCAGCCCCAGCATTTT. Its protein is CASSSDRAGQPQHF.

The rearrangement links TRBV7-9 to TRBJ2-3, with 10 nucleotides matching TRBD2. CDR3 size: 17 residues. Germline-derived CDR1 and CDR2 are SEHNR and FQNEAQ (reference sequence). The V segment lost 5 bases and the J segment 0 bases; nucleotides outside the gene matches: 8. As DNA, the CDR3 is TGTGCCAGCAGCACCGGGACTAGCGCCACTAGCACAGATACGCAGTATTTT. Translated: CASSTGTSATSTDTQYF.

CDR3 sequence: CASSPEITVAYEQYF. CDR3 sequence (DNA): TGCGCCAGCAGCCCCGAAATTACAGTTGCCTACGAGCAGTACTTC. The chain links TRBV4-1 to TRBJ2-7, with D uncertain. V dropped 4 bases and J dropped 2 bases, with 15 bases sitting between them. From germline, CDR1 is MGHRA and CDR2 YSYEKL. CDR3 length equals 15 residues.

The chain links TRBV21-1 to TRBJ2-3; the D segment call TRBD2 is taken from the table without a DNA check. TRBV21-1 corresponds to a pseudogene. This CDR3 is built from 18 residues. CDR3: CASSTGTSGSQGTDTQYF. CDR3 coding DNA: TGTGCCAGCAGCACGGGAACTAGCGGGAGTCAGGGCACAGATACGCAGTATTTT.